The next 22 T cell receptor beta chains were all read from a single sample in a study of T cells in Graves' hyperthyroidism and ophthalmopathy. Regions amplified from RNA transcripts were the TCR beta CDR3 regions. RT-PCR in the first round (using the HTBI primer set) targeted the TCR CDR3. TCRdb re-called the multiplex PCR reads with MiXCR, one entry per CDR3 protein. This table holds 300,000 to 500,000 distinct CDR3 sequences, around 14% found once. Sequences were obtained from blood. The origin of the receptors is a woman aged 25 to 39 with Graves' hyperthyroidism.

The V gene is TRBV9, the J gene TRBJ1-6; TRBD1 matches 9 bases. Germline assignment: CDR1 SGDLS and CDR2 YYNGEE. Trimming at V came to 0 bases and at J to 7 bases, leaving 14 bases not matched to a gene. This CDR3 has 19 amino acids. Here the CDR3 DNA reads TGTGCCAGCAGCGTAGGATATAAAACAGGGGGCGCAGGAAATTCACCCCTCCACTTT. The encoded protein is CASSVGYKTGGAGNSPLHF.

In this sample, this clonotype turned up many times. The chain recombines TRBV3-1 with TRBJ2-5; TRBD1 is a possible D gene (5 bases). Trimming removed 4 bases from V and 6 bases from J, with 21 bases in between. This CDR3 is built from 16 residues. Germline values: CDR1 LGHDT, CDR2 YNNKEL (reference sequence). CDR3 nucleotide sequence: TGTGCCAGCAGCCTAACACCCGGCCAGGGCGTGAAGACCCAGTACTTC. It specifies CASSLTPGQGVKTQYF.

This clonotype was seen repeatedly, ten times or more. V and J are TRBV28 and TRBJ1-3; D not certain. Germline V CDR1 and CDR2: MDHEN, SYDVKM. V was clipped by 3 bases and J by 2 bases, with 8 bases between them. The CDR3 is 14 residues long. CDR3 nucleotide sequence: TGTGCCAGCAGTTTGATGGTCGCTGGAAACACCATATATTTT. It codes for CASSLMVAGNTIYF.

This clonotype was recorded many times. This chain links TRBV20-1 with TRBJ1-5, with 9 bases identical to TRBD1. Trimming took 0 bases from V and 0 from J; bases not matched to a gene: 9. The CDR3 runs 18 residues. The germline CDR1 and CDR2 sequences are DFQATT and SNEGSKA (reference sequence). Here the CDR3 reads CSARETGGETFSNQPQHF. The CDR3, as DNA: TGCAGTGCTAGAGAGACAGGGGGAGAAACTTTTAGCAATCAGCCCCAGCATTTT.

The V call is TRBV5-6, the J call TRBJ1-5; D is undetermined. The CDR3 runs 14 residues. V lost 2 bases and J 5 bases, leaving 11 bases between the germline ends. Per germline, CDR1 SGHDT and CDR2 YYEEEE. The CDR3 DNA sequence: TGTGCCAGCAGCTTTGTCGGCAGCGATCAGCCCCAGCATTTT. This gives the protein CASSFVGSDQPQHF. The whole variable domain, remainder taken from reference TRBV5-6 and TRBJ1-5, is DAGVTQSPTHLIKTRGQQVTLRCSPKSGHDTVSWYQQALGQGPQFIFQYYEEEERQRGNFPDRFSGHQFPNYSSELNVNALLLGDSALYLCASSFVGSDQPQHFGDGTRLSIL.

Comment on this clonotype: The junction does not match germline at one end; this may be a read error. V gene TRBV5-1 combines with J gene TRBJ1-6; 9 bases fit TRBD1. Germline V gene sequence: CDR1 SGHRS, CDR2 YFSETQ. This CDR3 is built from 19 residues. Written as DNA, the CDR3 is TGTGCCAGCAGCTTACAACTCAAAGCCGCCGACAGGGGGACTTCACCCCTCCACTTT. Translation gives CASSLQLKAADRGTSPLHF.

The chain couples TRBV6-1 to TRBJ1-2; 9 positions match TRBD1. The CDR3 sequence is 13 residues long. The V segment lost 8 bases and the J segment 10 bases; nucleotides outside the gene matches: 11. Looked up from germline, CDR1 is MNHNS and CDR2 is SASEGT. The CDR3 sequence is CASARPGQGVYTF. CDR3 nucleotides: TGTGCCAGCGCCCGTCCGGGACAGGGAGTCTACACCTTC.

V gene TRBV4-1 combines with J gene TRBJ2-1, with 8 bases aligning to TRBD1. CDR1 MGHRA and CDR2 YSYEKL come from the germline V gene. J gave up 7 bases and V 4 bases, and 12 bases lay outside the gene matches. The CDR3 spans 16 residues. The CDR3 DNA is TGCGCCAGCAGCCGAGATGGGTACGGGACAGGTAATGAGCAGTTCTTC. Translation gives CASSRDGYGTGNEQFF.

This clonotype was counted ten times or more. CDR3 in amino acids: CASSGRQDWDGEQYF. The DNA for the CDR3 is TGTGCCAGCAGTGGTAGACAGGACTGGGATGGTGAGCAGTACTTC. The chain carries TRBV6-1 and TRBJ2-7, with D perhaps matching TRBD1 (6 bases). Germline CDR1 reads MNHNS; CDR2 reads SASEGT. There are 15 residues in the CDR3. Trimming removed 4 bases at V and 7 bases at J, with 20 bases between.

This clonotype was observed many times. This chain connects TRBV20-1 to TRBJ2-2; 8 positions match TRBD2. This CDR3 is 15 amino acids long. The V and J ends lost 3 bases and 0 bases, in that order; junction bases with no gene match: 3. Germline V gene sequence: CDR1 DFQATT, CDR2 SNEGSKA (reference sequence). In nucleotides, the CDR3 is TGCAGTGCTAGGGCGGGACTAGCGAACACCGGGGAGCTGTTTTTT. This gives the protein CSARAGLANTGELFF.

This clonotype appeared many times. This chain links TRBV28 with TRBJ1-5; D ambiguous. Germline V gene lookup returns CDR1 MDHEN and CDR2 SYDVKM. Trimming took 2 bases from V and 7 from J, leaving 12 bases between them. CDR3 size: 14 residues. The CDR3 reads CASSLGQRGQPQHF. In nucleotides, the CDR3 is TGTGCCAGCAGTTTAGGGCAACGCGGCCAGCCCCAGCATTTT.

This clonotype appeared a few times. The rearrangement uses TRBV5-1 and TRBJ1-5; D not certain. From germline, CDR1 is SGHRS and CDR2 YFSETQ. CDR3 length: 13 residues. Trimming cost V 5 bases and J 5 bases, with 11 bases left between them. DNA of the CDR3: TGCGCCAGCAGTGCAACTGTGGATCAGCCCCAGCATTTT. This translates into CASSATVDQPQHF.

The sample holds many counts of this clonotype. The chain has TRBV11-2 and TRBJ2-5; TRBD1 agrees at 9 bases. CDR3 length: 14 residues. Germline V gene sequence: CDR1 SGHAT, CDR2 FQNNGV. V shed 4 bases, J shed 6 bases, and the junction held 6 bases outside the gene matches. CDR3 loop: CASSSDRGGKTQYF. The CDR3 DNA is TGTGCCAGCAGCTCGGACAGGGGCGGAAAGACCCAGTACTTC.

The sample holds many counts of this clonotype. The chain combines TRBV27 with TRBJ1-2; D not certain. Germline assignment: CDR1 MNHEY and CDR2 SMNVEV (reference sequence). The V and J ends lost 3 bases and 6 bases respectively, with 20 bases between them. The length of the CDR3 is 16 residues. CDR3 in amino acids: CASSFLSGSLIHGYTF. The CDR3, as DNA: TGTGCCAGCAGTTTTTTATCGGGATCTTTAATCCATGGCTACACCTTC.

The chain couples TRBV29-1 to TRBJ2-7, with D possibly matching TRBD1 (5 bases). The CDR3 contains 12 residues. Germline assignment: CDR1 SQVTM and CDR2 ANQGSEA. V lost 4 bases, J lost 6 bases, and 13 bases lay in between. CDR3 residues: CSVVGQGSEQYF. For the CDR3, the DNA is TGCAGCGTTGTCGGTCAGGGAAGCGAGCAGTACTTC.

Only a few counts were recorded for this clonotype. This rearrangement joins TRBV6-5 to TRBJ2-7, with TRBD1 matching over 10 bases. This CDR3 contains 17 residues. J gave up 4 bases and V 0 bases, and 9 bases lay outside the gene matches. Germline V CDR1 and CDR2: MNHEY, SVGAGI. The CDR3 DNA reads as TGTGCCAGCAGTTACTCGCGCCCCGACAGGGGGCCGTACGAGCAGTACTTC. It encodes CASSYSRPDRGPYEQYF.

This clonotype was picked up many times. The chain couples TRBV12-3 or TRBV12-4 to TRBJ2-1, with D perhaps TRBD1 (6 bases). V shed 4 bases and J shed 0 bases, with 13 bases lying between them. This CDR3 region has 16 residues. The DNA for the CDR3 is TGTGCCAGCAGTTCCAGGGGACGGGGCTCCTACAATGAGCAGTTCTTC. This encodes CASSSRGRGSYNEQFF.

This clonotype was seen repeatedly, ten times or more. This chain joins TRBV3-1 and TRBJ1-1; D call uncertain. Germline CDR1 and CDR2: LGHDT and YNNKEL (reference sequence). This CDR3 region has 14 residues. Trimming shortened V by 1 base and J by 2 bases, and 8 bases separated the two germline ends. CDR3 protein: CASSQAGPNTEAFF. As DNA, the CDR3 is TGTGCCAGCAGCCAAGCCGGCCCTAACACTGAAGCTTTCTTT.

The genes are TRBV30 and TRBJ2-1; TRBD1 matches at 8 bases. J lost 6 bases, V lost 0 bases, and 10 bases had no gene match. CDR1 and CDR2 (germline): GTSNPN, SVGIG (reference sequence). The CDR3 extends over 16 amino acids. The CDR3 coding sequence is TGTGCCTGGAGTGTAGAGGGAGCAGGGGGCATCAATGAGCAGTTCTTC. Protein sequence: CAWSVEGAGGINEQFF.

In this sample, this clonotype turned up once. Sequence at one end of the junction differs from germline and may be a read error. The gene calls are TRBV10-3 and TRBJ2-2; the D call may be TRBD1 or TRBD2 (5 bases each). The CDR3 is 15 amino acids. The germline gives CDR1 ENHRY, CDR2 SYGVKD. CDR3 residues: CAISDSNRNTGEPFF. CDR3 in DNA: TGTGCCATCAGTGATTCCAACAGGAACACCGGGGAGCCGTTTTTT.

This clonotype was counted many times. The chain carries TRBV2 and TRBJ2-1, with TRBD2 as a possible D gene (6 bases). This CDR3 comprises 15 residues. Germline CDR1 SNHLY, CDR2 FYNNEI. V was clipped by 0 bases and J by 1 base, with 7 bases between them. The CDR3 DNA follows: TGTGCCAGCAGTGAAGCTAGCGGATCCTACAATGAGCAGTTCTTC. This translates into CASSEASGSYNEQFF.

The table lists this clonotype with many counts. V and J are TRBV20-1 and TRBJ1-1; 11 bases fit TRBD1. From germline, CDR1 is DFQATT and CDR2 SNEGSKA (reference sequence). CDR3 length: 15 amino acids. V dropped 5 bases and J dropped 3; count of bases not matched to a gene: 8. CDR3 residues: CSAPGQGVRYTEAFF. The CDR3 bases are TGCAGTGCTCCGGGACAGGGGGTTCGGTACACTGAAGCTTTCTTT.